This TCR beta chain was sequenced for a study of graft-versus-host responses after intestinal transplantation. Study summary: Those transplanted obtained multivisceral, liver-intestinal, or isolated intestinal grafts.

A word on this clone: Antigen specificity is unknown.

Study-wide findings and caveats: Those patients showing graft-donor T cell macrochimerism displayed high graft-versus-host to host-versus-graft clonal ratios in allografts. Early after transplant, HvG declines were associated with peak levels of circulating GvH clones. Marrow from the recipient contained GvH clones, some of which had appeared first in ileum or blood.

The assay was immunoSEQ multiplex PCR, and TCRdb's table has in-frame clones only and misses some. Here the sample spans 55,000 to 70,000 clones, approximately 90% being singletons. Trimming removed 4 bases from V and 7 bases from J, with 10 bases in between. This CDR3 is 12 amino acids long. Looked up from germline, CDR1 is MNHNS and CDR2 is SASEGT. Sequencing used PBMCs, obtained 118 days after intestinal transplantation. The source is a human patient who received an intestinal transplant, so some T cells may come from the graft donor. The V and J genes are TRBV6-1 and TRBJ1-2; D perhaps matches TRBD1 (6 bases). CDR3 loop: CASSVYRAGYTF. DNA for the CDR3: TGTGCCAGCAGTGTTTACAGGGCTGGCTACACCTTC.